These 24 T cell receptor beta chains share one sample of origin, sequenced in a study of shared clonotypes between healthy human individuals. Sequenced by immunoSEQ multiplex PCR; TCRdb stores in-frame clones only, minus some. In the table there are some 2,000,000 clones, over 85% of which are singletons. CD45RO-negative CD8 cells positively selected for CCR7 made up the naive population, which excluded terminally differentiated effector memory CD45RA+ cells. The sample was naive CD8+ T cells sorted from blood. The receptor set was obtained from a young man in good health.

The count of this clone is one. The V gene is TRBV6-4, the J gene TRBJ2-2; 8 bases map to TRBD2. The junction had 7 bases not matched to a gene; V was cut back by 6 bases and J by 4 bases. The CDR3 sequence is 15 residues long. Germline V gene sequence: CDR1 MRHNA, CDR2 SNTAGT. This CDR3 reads CASSPRAGGTGELFF. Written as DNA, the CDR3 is TGTGCCAGCAGCCCCCGGGCGGGGGGCACCGGGGAGCTGTTTTTT.

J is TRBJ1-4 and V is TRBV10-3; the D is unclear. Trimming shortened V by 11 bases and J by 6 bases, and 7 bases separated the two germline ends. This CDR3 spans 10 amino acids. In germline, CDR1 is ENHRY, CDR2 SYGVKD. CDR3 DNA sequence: TGTGCCGTAGGATATGAAAAACTGTTTTTT. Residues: CAVGYEKLFF.

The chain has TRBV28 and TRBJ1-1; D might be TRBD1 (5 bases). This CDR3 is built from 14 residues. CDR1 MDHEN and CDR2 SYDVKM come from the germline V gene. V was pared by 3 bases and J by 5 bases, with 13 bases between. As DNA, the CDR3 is TGTGCCAGCAGTTTTCCCCTCGGGACGACTGAAGCTTTCTTT. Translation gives CASSFPLGTTEAFF.

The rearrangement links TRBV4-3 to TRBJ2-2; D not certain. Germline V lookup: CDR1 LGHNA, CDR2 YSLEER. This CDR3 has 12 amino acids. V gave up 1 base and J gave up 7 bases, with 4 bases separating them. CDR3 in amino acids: CASSQGNGELFF. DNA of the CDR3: TGCGCCAGCAGCCAAGGCAACGGGGAGCTGTTTTTT.

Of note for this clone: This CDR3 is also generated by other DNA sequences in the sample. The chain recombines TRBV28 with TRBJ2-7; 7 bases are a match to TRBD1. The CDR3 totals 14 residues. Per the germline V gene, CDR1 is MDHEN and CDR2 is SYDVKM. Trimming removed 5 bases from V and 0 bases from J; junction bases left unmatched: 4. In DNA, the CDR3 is TGTGCCAGCAGTCTTTCAGGGGGCTCCTACGAGCAGTACTTC. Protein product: CASSLSGGSYEQYF.

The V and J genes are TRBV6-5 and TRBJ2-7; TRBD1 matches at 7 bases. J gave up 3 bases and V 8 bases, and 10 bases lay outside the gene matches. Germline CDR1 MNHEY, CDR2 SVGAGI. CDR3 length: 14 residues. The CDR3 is CASARTGGLYEQYF. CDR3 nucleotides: TGTGCCAGCGCCCGGACAGGAGGTCTCTACGAGCAGTACTTC.

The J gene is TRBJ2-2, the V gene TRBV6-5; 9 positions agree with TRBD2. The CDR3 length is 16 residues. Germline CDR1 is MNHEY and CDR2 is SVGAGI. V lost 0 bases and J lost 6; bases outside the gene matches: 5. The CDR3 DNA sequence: TGTGCCAGCAGTTACTCTAGCGGGAGTTACCCCGGGGAGCTGTTTTTT. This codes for CASSYSSGSYPGELFF.

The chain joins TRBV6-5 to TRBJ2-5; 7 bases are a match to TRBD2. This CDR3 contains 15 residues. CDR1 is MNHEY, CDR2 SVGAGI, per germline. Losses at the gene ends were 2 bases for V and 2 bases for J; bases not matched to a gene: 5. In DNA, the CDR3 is TGTGCCAGCAGTTACCTCGAACTAGCGCAAGAGACCCAGTACTTC. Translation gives CASSYLELAQETQYF.

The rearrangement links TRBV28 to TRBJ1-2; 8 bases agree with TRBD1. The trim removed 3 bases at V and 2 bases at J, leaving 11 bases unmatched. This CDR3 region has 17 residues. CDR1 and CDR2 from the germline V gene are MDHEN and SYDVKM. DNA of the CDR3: TGTGCCAGCAGTTTCGGATTCCAGGGGGCCCTCAACTATGGCTACACCTTC. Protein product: CASSFGFQGALNYGYTF.

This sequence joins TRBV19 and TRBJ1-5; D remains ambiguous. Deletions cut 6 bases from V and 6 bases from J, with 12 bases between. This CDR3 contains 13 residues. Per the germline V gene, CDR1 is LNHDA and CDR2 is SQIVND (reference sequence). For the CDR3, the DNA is TGTGCCAGTAGGGACTCCGGGATTCAGCCCCAGCATTTT. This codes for CASRDSGIQPQHF.

This chain's CDR3 is CAISESAGGRSEAFF. CDR3 sequence (DNA): TGTGCCATCAGTGAGTCGGCAGGGGGCAGGTCTGAAGCTTTCTTT. The V call is TRBV10-3, the J call TRBJ1-1; 8 nucleotides align to TRBD1. The germline gives CDR1 ENHRY, CDR2 SYGVKD. V dropped 0 bases and J dropped 6; count of bases not matched to a gene: 6. CDR3 length: 15 residues.

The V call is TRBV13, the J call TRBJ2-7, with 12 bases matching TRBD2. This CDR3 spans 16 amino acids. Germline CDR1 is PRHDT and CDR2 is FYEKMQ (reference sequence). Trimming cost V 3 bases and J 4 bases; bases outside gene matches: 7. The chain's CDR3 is CASSLATSGRGYEQYF. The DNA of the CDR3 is TGTGCCAGCAGCTTGGCGACTAGCGGGAGAGGGTACGAGCAGTACTTC.

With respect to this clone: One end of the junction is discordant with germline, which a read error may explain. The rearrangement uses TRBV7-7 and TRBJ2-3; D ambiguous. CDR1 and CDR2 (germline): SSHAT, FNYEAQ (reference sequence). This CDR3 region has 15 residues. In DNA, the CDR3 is TGTGCTAGCAGCTTAACTCCGGGCGGCTCAGATACGCAGTATTTT. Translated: CASSLTPGGSDTQYF.

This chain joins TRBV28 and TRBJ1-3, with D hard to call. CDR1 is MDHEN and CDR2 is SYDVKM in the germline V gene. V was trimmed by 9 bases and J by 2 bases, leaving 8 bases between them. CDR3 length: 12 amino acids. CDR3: CARRWTGNTIYF. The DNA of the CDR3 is TGTGCCAGGAGGTGGACTGGAAACACCATATATTTT.

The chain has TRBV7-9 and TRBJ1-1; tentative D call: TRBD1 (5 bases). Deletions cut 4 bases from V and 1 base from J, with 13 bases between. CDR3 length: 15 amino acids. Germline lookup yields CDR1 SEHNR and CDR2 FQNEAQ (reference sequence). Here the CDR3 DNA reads TGTGCCAGCAGCTACCCCGGGGGTGGGAACACTGAAGCTTTCTTT. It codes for CASSYPGGGNTEAFF.

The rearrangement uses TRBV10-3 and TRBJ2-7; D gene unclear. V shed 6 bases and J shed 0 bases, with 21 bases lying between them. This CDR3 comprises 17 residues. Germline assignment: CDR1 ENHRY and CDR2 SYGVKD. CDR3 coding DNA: TGTGCCATCAGGGTTGGTGGCTCTAAAACTGGCTCCTACGAGCAGTACTTC. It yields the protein CAIRVGGSKTGSYEQYF.

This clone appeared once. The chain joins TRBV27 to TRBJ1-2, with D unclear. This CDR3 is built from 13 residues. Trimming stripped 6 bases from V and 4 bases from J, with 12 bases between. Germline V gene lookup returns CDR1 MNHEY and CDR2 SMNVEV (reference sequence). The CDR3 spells CASSVGWGYGYTF. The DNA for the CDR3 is TGTGCCAGCAGCGTGGGCTGGGGCTATGGCTACACCTTC.

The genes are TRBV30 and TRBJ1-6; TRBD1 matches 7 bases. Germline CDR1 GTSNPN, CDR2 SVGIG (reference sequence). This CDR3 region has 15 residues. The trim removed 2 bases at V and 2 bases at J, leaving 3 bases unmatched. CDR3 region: CAWSSGGTYNSPLHF. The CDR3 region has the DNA TGTGCCTGGAGTTCAGGGGGGACCTATAATTCACCCCTCCACTTT.

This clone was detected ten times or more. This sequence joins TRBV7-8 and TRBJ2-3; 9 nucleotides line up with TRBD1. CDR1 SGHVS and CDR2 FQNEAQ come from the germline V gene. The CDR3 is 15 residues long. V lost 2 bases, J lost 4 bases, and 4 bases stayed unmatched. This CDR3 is CASSLNRGPSDTQYF. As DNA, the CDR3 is TGTGCCAGCAGCTTAAACAGGGGGCCGTCAGATACGCAGTATTTT. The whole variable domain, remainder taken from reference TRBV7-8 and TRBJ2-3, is GAGVSQSPRYKVAKRGQDVALRCDPISGHVSLFWYQQALGQGPEFLTYFQNEAQLDKSGLPSDRFFAERPEGSVSTLKIQRTQQEDSAVYLCASSLNRGPSDTQYFGPGTRLTVL.

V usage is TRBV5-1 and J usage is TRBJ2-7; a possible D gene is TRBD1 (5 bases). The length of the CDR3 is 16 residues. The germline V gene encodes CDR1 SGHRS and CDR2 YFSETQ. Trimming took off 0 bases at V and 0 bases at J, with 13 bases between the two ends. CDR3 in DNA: TGCGCCAGCAGCTTGGGCCCTTCTACAGGCTCCTACGAGCAGTACTTC. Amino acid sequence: CASSLGPSTGSYEQYF.

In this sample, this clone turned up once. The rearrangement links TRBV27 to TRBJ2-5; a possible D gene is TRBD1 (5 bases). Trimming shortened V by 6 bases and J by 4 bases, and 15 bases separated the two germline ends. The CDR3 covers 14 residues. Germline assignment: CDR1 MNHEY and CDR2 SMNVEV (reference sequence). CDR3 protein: CASRTMGLGETQYF. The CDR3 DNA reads TGTGCCAGCAGGACGATGGGGCTAGGAGAGACCCAGTACTTC.

The CDR3, as DNA: TGTGCCAGCAGTTTGAAAGCATTTAGCAATCAGCCCCAGCATTTT. Its translation: CASSLKAFSNQPQHF. The genes are TRBV27 and TRBJ1-5, with D unclear. The CDR3 is 15 amino acids. Per the germline V gene, CDR1 is MNHEY and CDR2 is SMNVEV (reference sequence). Trimming shortened V by 3 bases and J by 0 bases, and 9 bases separated the two germline ends.

The CDR3 loop reads CASRDLALGDTQYF. The DNA for the CDR3 is TGCGCCAGCAGAGACCTAGCGTTGGGAGATACGCAGTATTTT. The gene calls are TRBV4-3 and TRBJ2-3; possibly TRBD2 for D (6 bases). CDR3 length equals 14 residues. Germline CDR1 and CDR2: LGHNA and YSLEER. Trimming stripped 6 bases from V and 5 bases from J, with 15 bases between.

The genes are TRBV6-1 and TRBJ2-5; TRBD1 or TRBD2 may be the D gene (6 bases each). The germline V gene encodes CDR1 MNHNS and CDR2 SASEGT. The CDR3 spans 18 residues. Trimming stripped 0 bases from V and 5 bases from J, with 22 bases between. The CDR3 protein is CASSEAPFLGGPGETQYF. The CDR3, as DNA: TGTGCCAGCAGTGAAGCGCCCTTTCTCGGGGGCCCTGGGGAGACCCAGTACTTC.